This entry concerns a single T cell receptor beta chain. Authors' methods: Estimation of nucleated cell counts was performed using reference gene primer amplification. Data came from immunoSEQ multiplex PCR; TCRdb stores just in-frame clones and leaves some out. V, J and clone size derive from that table, while D and trimming were established from the DNA sequence. The data show over 200,000 clones, about 86% seen once. V was clipped by 4 bases and J by 7 bases, with 18 bases between them. The germline V gene encodes CDR1 SGHRS and CDR2 YFSETQ. This CDR3 spans 14 amino acids. The data stem from a study of blood T cell repertoires in COVID-19. Whole-study context: COVID-19 samples, acute and convalescent, were from the United States, Italy and Spain.

Sequencing was carried out using peripheral blood. The chain couples TRBV5-1 to TRBJ2-7; the D gene is possibly TRBD2 (6 bases). This clonotype originated in a man at least 80 years old with acute or convalescent COVID-19. This chain's CDR3 is CASSHRDPAGEQYF. The CDR3 coding sequence is TGCGCCAGCAGCCACCGGGACCCGGCGGGGGAGCAGTACTTC.